Below are 13 T cell receptor beta chains sequenced from a single sample in a study of blood T cell repertoires in COVID-19. The protocol was immunoSEQ multiplex PCR, while the TCRdb copy is restricted to in-frame clones and leaves out a portion. The profile shows roughly 230,000 clones, over 80% of them singletons. The specimen sequenced was peripheral blood. These receptors all come from a woman aged 60-70 years with active or convalescent COVID-19.

In regard to this clone: Other DNA sequences in the same sample also yield this CDR3. The gene calls are TRBV6-1 and TRBJ2-7; 7 bases are shared with TRBD2. The CDR3 totals 15 residues. V shed 2 bases and J 0 bases; nucleotides not matched to a gene: 4. From germline, CDR1 is MNHNS and CDR2 SASEGT. CDR3 sequence (DNA): TGTGCCAGCAGTGAAAGGGCTAGCGGCTCCTACGAGCAGTACTTC. Translated, it gives CASSERASGSYEQYF.

The CDR3 loop is CASSPLETGGYTEAFF. DNA of the CDR3: TGTGCCAGCTCACCGCTGGAGACAGGGGGCTACACTGAAGCTTTCTTT. The rearrangement joins TRBV18 to TRBJ1-1, with 10 positions matching TRBD1. The CDR3 runs 16 residues. The junction had 7 bases not matched to a gene; V was cut back by 3 bases and J by 3 bases. Germline-derived CDR1 and CDR2 are KGHSH and LQKENI.

The chain is built from TRBV4-1 and TRBJ2-3; TRBD1 matches 10 bases. Trimming at V came to 5 bases and at J to 3 bases, leaving 11 bases not matched to a gene. The germline V gene encodes CDR1 MGHRA and CDR2 YSYEKL. This CDR3 region has 17 residues. In nucleotides, the CDR3 is TGCGCCAGCAGCTTCCGCTTTGAGGGACAGGGGACAGATACGCAGTATTTT. Protein sequence: CASSFRFEGQGTDTQYF.

The chain joins TRBV6-6 to TRBJ2-3; TRBD2 agrees at 16 bases. V was clipped by 5 bases and J by 0 bases; unmatched bases: 8. This CDR3 has 19 amino acids. Per the germline V gene, CDR1 is MNHNY and CDR2 is SVGAGI (reference sequence). This CDR3 is CASSHPGLAGGTSTDTQYF. CDR3 sequence (DNA): TGTGCCAGCAGTCATCCGGGACTAGCGGGGGGGACCAGCACAGATACGCAGTATTTT.

This clone was picked up a small number of times. This chain joins TRBV15 and TRBJ2-1, with D perhaps TRBD1 (8 bases). Germline assignment: CDR1 LNHNV and CDR2 YYDKDF (reference sequence). The CDR3 length is 15 residues. V was pared by 8 bases and J by 6 bases, with 20 bases between. The CDR3 bases are TGTGCCACCTCTAAAATGGACAGGGAGGGCAATGAGCAGTTCTTC. Amino acid sequence: CATSKMDREGNEQFF.

The rearrangement joins TRBV5-1 to TRBJ1-2; 8 bases align to TRBD1. The junction had 12 bases not matched to a gene; V was cut back by 9 bases and J by 8 bases. The CDR3 consists of 13 residues. Germline V gene lookup returns CDR1 SGHRS and CDR2 YFSETQ. The CDR3 spells CATPTGDGGGYTF. Written as DNA, the CDR3 is TGCGCCACCCCGACAGGGGATGGAGGGGGCTACACCTTC.

The chain joins TRBV15 to TRBJ2-7; D ambiguous. Per germline, CDR1 LNHNV and CDR2 YYDKDF (reference sequence). This CDR3 is built from 13 residues. Trimming took 1 base from V and 3 from J, leaving 7 bases between them. Here the CDR3 reads CATSRGLDYEQYV. Written as DNA, the CDR3 is TGTGCCACCAGCAGAGGGCTTGACTACGAGCAGTACGTC.

The rearrangement joins TRBV18 to TRBJ2-5, with D possibly being TRBD2 (6 bases). The CDR3 is 16 residues long. V was clipped by 6 bases and J by 1 base, with 18 bases between them. Germline V gene sequence: CDR1 KGHSH, CDR2 LQKENI. DNA for the CDR3: TGTGCCAGCTCTCATCCAAGGACTAACAGCCAAGAGACCCAGTACTTC. Translating gives CASSHPRTNSQETQYF.

This clone has a handful of counts. The genes are TRBV19 and TRBJ2-2; D is perhaps TRBD1 (6 bases). Germline V lookup: CDR1 LNHDA, CDR2 SQIVND (reference sequence). The CDR3 is made up of 15 amino acids. Trimming took 2 bases from V and 3 from J, leaving 10 bases between them. The CDR3 protein is CASSIPQGYTGELFF. The CDR3 region has the DNA TGTGCCAGTAGTATACCACAGGGTTACACCGGGGAGCTGTTTTTT.

The V call is TRBV19, the J call TRBJ1-3, with 9 bases identical to TRBD1. The germline CDR1 and CDR2 sequences are LNHDA and SQIVND (reference sequence). CDR3 size: 17 residues. J lost 0 bases, V lost 2 bases, and 5 bases had no gene match. The CDR3 sequence is CASSIRQGGTSGNTIYF. DNA of the CDR3: TGTGCCAGTAGTATAAGACAGGGGGGTACCTCTGGAAACACCATATATTTT.

The gene calls are TRBV5-5 and TRBJ2-3; no firm D call. This CDR3 is 12 amino acids long. V lost 3 bases and J 6 bases, leaving 8 bases between the germline ends. CDR1 is SGHKS, CDR2 YYEKEE, per germline (reference sequence). The CDR3 region has the DNA TGTGCCAGCAGCTACGATCAGGATACGCAGTATTTT. Translation gives CASSYDQDTQYF.

The chain couples TRBV24-1 to TRBJ2-6; tentative D call: TRBD2 (5 bases). V gave up 12 bases and J gave up 0 bases, with 8 bases separating them. In germline, CDR1 is KGHDR, CDR2 SFDVKD. This CDR3 is built from 13 residues. The CDR3 sequence is CAVTTSGANVLTF. The CDR3 DNA follows: TGTGCCGTGACTACCTCTGGGGCCAACGTCCTGACTTTC.

J is TRBJ1-1 and V is TRBV7-9; no firm D call. The germline gives CDR1 SEHNR, CDR2 FQNEAQ (reference sequence). V was shortened by 5 bases and J by 1 base, with 11 bases between the two germline ends. This CDR3 contains 14 residues. CDR3 region: CASSRLRKNTEAFF. The CDR3 nucleotides read TGTGCCAGCAGCCGACTCAGAAAGAACACTGAAGCTTTCTTT. Drawing the rest from reference TRBV7-9 and TRBJ1-1, the complete variable domain is DTGVSQNPRHKITKRGQNVTFRCDPISEHNRLYWYRQTLGQGPEFLTYFQNEAQLEKSRLLSDRFSAERPKGSFSTLEIQRTEQGDSAMYLCASSRLRKNTEAFFGQGTRLTVV.